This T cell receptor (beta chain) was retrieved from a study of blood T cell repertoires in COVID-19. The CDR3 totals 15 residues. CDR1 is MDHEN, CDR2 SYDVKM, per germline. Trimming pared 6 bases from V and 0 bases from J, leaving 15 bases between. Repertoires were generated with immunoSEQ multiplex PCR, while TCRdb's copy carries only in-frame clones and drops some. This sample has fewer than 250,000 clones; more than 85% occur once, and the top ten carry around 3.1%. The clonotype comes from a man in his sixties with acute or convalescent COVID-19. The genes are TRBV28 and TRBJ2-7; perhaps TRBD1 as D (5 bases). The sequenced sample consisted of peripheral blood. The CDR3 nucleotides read TGTGCCAGCAGCATAGGACACCCCCTCTCCTACGAGCAGTACTTC. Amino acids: CASSIGHPLSYEQYF.